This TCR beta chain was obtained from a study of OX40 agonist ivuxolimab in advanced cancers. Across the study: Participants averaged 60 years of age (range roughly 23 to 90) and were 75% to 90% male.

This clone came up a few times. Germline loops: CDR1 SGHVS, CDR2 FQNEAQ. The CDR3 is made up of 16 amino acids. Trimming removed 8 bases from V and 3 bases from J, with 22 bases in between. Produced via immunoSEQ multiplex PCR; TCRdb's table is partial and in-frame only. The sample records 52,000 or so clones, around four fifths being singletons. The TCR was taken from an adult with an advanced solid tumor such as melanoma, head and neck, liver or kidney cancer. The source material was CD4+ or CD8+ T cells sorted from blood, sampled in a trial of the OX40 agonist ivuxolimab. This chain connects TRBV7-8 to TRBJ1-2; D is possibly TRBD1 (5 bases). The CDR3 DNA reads TGTGCCAGCGCTCCTACAGAGGGGCCTCCTCACTATGGCTACACCTTC. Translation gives CASAPTEGPPHYGYTF.